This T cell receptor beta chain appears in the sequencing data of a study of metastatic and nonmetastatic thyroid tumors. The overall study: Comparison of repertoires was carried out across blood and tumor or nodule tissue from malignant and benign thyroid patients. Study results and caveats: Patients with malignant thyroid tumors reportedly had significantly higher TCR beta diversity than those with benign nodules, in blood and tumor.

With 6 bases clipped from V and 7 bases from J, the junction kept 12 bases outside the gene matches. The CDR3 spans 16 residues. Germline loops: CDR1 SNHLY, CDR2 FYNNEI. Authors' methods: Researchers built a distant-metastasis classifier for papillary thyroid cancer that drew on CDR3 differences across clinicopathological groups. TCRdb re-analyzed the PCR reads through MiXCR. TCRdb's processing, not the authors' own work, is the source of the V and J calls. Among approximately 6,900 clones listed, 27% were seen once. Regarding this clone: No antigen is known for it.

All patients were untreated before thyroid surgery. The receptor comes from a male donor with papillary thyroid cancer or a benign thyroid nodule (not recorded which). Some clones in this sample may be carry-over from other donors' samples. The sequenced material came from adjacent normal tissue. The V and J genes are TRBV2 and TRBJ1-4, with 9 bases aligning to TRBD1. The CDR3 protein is CASRPGTGYGGEKLFF. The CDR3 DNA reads TGTGCCAGCAGGCCCGGGACAGGGTACGGGGGTGAAAAACTGTTTTTT.